What follows describes a single TCR beta chain. The antigen remains undetermined. The data stem from a study of T cell responses to AZD1222 COVID-19 vaccine. Libraries were prepared by immunoSEQ multiplex PCR; TCRdb keeps only in-frame clonotypes and omits some of them. The profile shows 97,000 or so clones, more than 85% of them singletons. The germline CDR1 and CDR2 sequences are SNHLY and FYNNEI. Trimming cost V 8 bases and J 4 bases, with 9 bases left between them. CDR3 length: 13 residues. Broader study findings: Baseline seropositives among AZD1222 recipients totaled only five to seven. Reportedly, close to half of spike-specific TCRs are directed against unmutated variant regions. Sampling captured repertoires only after the peak T cell response. Across the whole spike, CD4 TCRs peaked at regions 160-218 and 743-854.

The TCR originated in an adult in good health. The specimen comprised peripheral blood, sampled on day 0 of AZD1222 vaccination. The chain combines TRBV2 with TRBJ1-6, with TRBD1 as a possible D gene (6 bases). The chain's CDR3 is CASSGQYNSPLHF. CDR3 sequence (DNA): TGTGCCAGCTCTGGACAGTATAATTCACCCCTCCACTTT.